The 4 T cell receptor beta chains in this list originate from one sample, sequenced in a study of untreated major depressive disorder. Study findings and constraints: Compared with controls, depressed patients showed more TRBV05-01 (Vbeta 5.1) usage in CD4+ T cells.

Only in-frame clones appear in the TCRdb table, and some are missing; sequencing was by immunoSEQ multiplex PCR. Of some 13,000 clones listed, about nine tenths are singletons. What these receptors recognize is not known. Source material: CD4+ T cells from PBMCs. The source is a young man with major depressive disorder.

The chain carries TRBV29-1 and TRBJ2-7; 7 bases are a match to TRBD1. The CDR3 is 13 residues long. After removal of 3 bases from V and 2 bases from J, the junction contained 4 bases not matched to a gene. Germline CDR1 SQVTM, CDR2 ANQGSEA. CDR3 amino acids: CSVEGQGAYEQYF. CDR3 DNA: TGCAGCGTTGAGGGTCAGGGGGCCTACGAGCAGTACTTC.

This sequence joins TRBV30 and TRBJ2-7, with 8 bases fitting TRBD2. V was clipped by 1 base and J by 0 bases; unmatched bases: 11. There are 17 residues in the CDR3. Germline-derived CDR1 and CDR2 are GTSNPN and SVGIG (reference sequence). The CDR3 DNA reads as TGTGCCTGGAGTGGCGGAAATATTAGCGGGGTCTCCTACGAGCAGTACTTC. This codes for CAWSGGNISGVSYEQYF.

The chain combines TRBV30 with TRBJ1-2, with 7 bases fitting TRBD1. The CDR3 contains 12 residues. J was trimmed by 5 bases and V by 2 bases; bases with no gene match: 2. CDR1 GTSNPN and CDR2 SVGIG come from the germline V gene (reference sequence). The chain's CDR3 is CAWSLQGYGYTF. The CDR3 DNA sequence: TGTGCCTGGAGTCTACAGGGGTATGGCTACACCTTC.

The chain links TRBV5-1 to TRBJ1-4; TRBD1 is a possible D gene (5 bases). This CDR3 comprises 15 residues. With 2 bases removed from V and 2 bases from J, the gap between germline ends came to 10 bases. Germline CDR1 SGHRS, CDR2 YFSETQ. CDR3 sequence: CASSFGHTTNEKLFF. CDR3 bases: TGCGCCAGCAGCTTCGGACATACGACTAATGAAAAACTGTTTTTT.